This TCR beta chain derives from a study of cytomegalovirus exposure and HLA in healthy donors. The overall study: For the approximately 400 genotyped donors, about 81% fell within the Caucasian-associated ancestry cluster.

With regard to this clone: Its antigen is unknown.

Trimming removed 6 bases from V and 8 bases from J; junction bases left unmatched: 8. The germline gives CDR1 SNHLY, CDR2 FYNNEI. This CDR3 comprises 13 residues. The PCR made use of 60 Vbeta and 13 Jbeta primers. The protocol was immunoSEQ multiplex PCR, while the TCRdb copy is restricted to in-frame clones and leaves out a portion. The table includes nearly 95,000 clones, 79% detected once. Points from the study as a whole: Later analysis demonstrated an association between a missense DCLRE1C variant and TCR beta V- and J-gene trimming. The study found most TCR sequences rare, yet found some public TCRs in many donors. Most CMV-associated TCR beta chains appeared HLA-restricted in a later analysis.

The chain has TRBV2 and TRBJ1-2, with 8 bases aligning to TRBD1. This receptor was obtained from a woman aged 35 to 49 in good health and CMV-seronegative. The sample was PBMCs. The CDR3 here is CASSKGQGGGYTF. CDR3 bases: TGTGCCAGCAGCAAAGGACAGGGTGGCGGCTACACCTTC. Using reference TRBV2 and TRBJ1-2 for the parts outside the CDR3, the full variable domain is EPEVTQTPSHQVTQMGQEVILRCVPISNHLYFYWYRQILGQKVEFLVSFYNNEISEKSEIFDDQFSVERPDGSNFTLKIRSTKLEDSAMYFCASSKGQGGGYTFGSGTRLTVV.